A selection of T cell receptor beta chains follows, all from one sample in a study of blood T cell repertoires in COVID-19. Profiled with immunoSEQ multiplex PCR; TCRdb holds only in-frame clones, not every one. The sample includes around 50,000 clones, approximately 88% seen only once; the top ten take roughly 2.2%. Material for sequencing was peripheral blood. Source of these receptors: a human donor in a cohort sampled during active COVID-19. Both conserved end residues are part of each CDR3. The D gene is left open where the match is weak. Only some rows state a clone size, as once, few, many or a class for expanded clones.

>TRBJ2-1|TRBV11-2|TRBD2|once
CASRLAGGGYNEQFF
TGTGCCAGCAGGCTAGCGGGAGGAGGGTACAATGAGCAGTTCTTC
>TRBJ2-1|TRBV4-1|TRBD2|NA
CASSQESAGGVQFF
TGCGCCAGCAGCCAAGAATCGGCGGGAGGGGTGCAGTTCTTC
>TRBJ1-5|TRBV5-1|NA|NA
CASSRGGRDQPQHF
TGCGCCAGCAGCCGAGGGGGGAGGGATCAGCCCCAGCATTTT
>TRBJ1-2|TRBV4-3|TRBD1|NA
CASSQAAGQTIRGYTF
TGCGCCAGCAGCCAAGCCGCGGGACAGACGATTCGTGGCTACACCTTC
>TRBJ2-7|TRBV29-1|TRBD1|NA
CSVAARDRAYYEQYF
TGCAGCGTTGCTGCCCGGGACAGGGCGTATTACGAGCAGTACTTC
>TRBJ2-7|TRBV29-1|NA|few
CSVNEGISGEQYF
TGCAGCGTCAATGAGGGGATTAGCGGAGAGCAGTACTTC
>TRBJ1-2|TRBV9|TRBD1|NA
CASSPGQNYGYTF
TGTGCCAGCAGCCCGGGACAGAACTATGGCTACACCTTC
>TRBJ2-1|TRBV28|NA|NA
CASSLPRVAERFSYNEQFF
TGTGCCAGCAGCCTCCCGAGGGTAGCGGAGCGGTTCTCCTACAATGAGCAGTTCTTC
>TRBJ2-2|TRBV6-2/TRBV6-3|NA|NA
CASSPSNGAGTGELFF
TGTGCCAGCAGCCCTAGCAACGGAGCGGGCACCGGGGAGCTGTTTTTT
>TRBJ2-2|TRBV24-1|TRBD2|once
CATSDPSGNTGELFF
TGTGCCACCAGTGATCCTAGCGGGAACACCGGGGAGCTGTTTTTT
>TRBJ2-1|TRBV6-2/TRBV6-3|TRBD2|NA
CASSSLRGGSSEQFF
TGTGCCAGCAGTTCGCTTCGGGGCGGGAGTAGCGAGCAGTTCTTC
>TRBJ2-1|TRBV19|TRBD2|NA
CASSIGGSGDSYNEQFF
TGTGCCAGTAGTATTGGGGGTAGCGGGGACTCCTACAATGAGCAGTTCTTC
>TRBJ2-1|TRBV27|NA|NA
CASSPQGSSYNEQFF
TGTGCCAGCAGTCCTCAGGGGAGCTCCTACAATGAGCAGTTCTTC
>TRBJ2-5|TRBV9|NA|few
CASTPSGEETQYF
TGTGCCAGCACCCCCTCGGGGGAAGAGACCCAGTACTTC
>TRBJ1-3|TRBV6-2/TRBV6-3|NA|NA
CASSSRREWAGNTIYF
TGTGCCAGCAGTTCGAGGAGGGAATGGGCTGGAAACACCATATATTTT
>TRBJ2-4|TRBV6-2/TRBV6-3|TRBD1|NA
CASSAPRTGQGEAKNIQYF
TGTGCCAGCAGTGCTCCAAGGACAGGGCAGGGGGAGGCCAAAAACATTCAGTACTTC
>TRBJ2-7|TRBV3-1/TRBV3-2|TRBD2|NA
CASSHRGENEQYF
TGTGCCAGCAGCCACCGGGGGGAAAACGAGCAGTACTTC
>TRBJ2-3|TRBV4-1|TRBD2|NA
CASSQDPTSGGTDTQYF
TGCGCCAGCAGCCAAGATCCGACCAGCGGGGGGACAGATACGCAGTATTTT
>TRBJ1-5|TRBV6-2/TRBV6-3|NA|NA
CASSFGGTPFYSNQPQHF
TGTGCCAGCAGTTTCGGGGGGACACCATTTTATAGCAATCAGCCCCAGCATTTT
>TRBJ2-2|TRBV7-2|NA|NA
CASSLAGTANTGELFF
TGTGCCAGCAGTTTAGCCGGGACTGCTAACACCGGGGAGCTGTTTTTT
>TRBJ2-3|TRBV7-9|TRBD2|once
CASSFPPGRVADTQYF
TGTGCCAGCAGCTTTCCCCCAGGGAGGGTTGCAGATACGCAGTATTTT
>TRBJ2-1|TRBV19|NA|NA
CASTTAGSNEQFF
TGTGCCAGTACTACCGCGGGGTCGAATGAGCAGTTCTTC
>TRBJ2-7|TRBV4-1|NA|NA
CASSQDTPPAHEQYF
TGCGCCAGCAGCCAAGACACTCCCCCTGCCCACGAGCAGTACTTC
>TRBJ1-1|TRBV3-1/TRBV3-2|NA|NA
CASSRSITGVAAFF
TGTGCCAGCAGCCGGTCCATAACCGGGGTCGCGGCTTTCTTT
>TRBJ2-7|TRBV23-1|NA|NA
CASHRSHPYEQYF
TGCGCCAGCCATCGGTCTCACCCCTACGAGCAGTACTTC
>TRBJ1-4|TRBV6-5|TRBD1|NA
CASSYRGQVEKLFF
TGTGCCAGCAGTTACAGGGGGCAGGTTGAAAAACTGTTTTTT
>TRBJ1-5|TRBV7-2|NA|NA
CASSLGQFNQPQHF
TGTGCCAGCAGCTTAGGACAGTTCAATCAGCCCCAGCATTTT